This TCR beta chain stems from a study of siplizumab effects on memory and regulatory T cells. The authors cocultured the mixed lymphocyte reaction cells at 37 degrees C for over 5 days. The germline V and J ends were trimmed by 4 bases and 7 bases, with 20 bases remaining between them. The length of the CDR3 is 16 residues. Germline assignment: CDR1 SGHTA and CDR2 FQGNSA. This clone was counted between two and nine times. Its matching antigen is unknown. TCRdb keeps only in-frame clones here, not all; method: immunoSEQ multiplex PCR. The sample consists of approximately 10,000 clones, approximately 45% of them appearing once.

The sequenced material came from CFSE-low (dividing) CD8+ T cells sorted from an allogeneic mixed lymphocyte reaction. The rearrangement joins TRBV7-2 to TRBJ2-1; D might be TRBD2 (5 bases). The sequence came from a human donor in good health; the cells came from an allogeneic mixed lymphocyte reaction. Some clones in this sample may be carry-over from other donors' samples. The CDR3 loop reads CASSWSQRPDWNEQFF. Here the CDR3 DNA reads TGTGCCAGCAGCTGGTCCCAGCGGCCAGATTGGAATGAGCAGTTCTTC.